The 29 T cell receptor beta chains below come from one sample, sequenced in a study of cytomegalovirus exposure and HLA in healthy donors (dated by TCRdb to the late 2010s). Library preparation was by the immunoSEQ multiplex PCR assay. For the multiplex PCR, a mixture combining 60 forward primers for TCR Vbeta segments and 13 reverse primers for TCR Jbeta segments was used. TCRdb provides this immuneACCESS table in a form limited to in-frame rearrangements. Some clones are lacking; in checked studies, under half of them reflect an unresolved V gene, and why the rest are absent is not known. For this sample the table gives 160,000 or so clones, of which around 80% were detected only once. The ten biggest clones cover less than 2% of the sample. The sequencing sample was made of PBMCs. These receptors all stem from a man between 18 and 29 years old in good health and CMV-seronegative.

Details on this clone: The junction departs from germline at one end; a sequencing error may be responsible. The chain is built from TRBV4-1 and TRBJ2-1; a weak D match, TRBD2 (5 bases). Germline V gene sequence: CDR1 MGHRA, CDR2 YSYEKL. The CDR3 extends over 11 amino acids. The chain's CDR3 is CASSQDREHLF. The DNA of the CDR3 is TGCGCCAGCAGCCAAGATCGGGAACATCTCTTC.

The chain joins TRBV2 to TRBJ1-5, with D perhaps TRBD1 (6 bases). CDR3 length: 14 amino acids. CDR1 and CDR2 from the germline V gene are SNHLY and FYNNEI. The V and J ends lost 7 bases and 10 bases respectively, with 20 bases between them. DNA for the CDR3: TGTGCCAGCACTCAGGACAGAGGACCGAATCCCCAGCATTTT. Translating gives CASTQDRGPNPQHF.

The chain links TRBV6-6 to TRBJ1-5; TRBD1 is a possible D gene (6 bases). Per the germline V gene, CDR1 is MNHNY and CDR2 is SVGAGI (reference sequence). The V end lost 5 bases, the J end lost 7 bases, and 12 bases lay between the germline ends. The CDR3 has 13 amino acids. Here the CDR3 DNA reads TGTGCCAGCAGTCCATCGAGGGGGCAGCCCCAGCATTTT. Protein sequence: CASSPSRGQPQHF.

The J gene is TRBJ2-1, the V gene TRBV19, with TRBD1 matching 7 bases. The junction had 7 bases not matched to a gene; V was cut back by 4 bases and J by 4 bases. Germline V lookup: CDR1 LNHDA, CDR2 SQIVND (reference sequence). CDR3 length: 15 residues. In DNA, the CDR3 is TGTGCCAGTAGTACCCGGGACAGCCCTTACAATGAGCAGTTCTTC. Translation: CASSTRDSPYNEQFF.

This chain joins TRBV15 and TRBJ1-2; 11 bases are a match to TRBD1. Germline assignment: CDR1 LNHNV and CDR2 YYDKDF (reference sequence). This CDR3 contains 16 residues. V lost 0 bases, J lost 7 bases, and 7 bases stayed unmatched. CDR3 in DNA: TGTGCCACCAGCAGAGATCTCGGACAGGGGGCGATTGGCTACACCTTC. It encodes CATSRDLGQGAIGYTF.

This clone has just one count. The gene calls are TRBV7-8 and TRBJ1-5, with 8 bases fitting TRBD1. CDR1 is SGHVS, CDR2 FQNEAQ, per germline. This CDR3 spans 14 amino acids. Unmatched junction bases numbered 5, after V lost 3 bases and J lost 7 bases. CDR3 DNA sequence: TGTGCCAGCAGCTTTTCAGGGGGCGCCCAGCCCCAGCATTTT. It is translated as CASSFSGGAQPQHF.

This clone was recorded a few times. The chain uses TRBV6-1 and TRBJ2-1, with 10 nucleotides matching TRBD2. J lost 0 bases, V lost 2 bases, and 10 bases had no gene match. Germline-derived CDR1 and CDR2 are MNHNS and SASEGT. The CDR3 is 19 residues long. CDR3 sequence (DNA): TGTGCCAGCAGTGAAAGTGGTAGCGGGGGGACGAGCTCCTACAATGAGCAGTTCTTC. Its translation: CASSESGSGGTSSYNEQFF.

The genes are TRBV29-1 and TRBJ1-1, with a possible D match to TRBD1 (5 bases). Trimming pared 3 bases from V and 7 bases from J, leaving 9 bases between. The CDR3 sequence is 11 residues long. CDR1 SQVTM and CDR2 ANQGSEA come from the germline V gene. As DNA, the CDR3 is TGCAGCGTTGATTCGCAGGGTGAAGCTTTCTTT. This codes for CSVDSQGEAFF.

The sample holds a few counts of this clone. The rearrangement links TRBV6-5 to TRBJ2-3; no clear D. There are 15 residues in the CDR3. The germline gives CDR1 MNHEY, CDR2 SVGAGI. Trimming removed 2 bases at V and 2 bases at J, with 11 bases between. In DNA form, the CDR3 reads TGTGCCAGCAGTTACGGCGGCGGCCTCACAGATACGCAGTATTTT. It codes for CASSYGGGLTDTQYF.

The chain employs TRBV29-1 and TRBJ2-1; 14 bases match TRBD2. Trimming took 7 bases from V and 7 from J; bases not matched to a gene: 3. The CDR3 runs 13 residues. CDR1 and CDR2 (germline): SQVTM, ANQGSEA. This CDR3 reads CSGGLAGGNEQFF. For the CDR3, the DNA is TGCAGCGGAGGACTAGCGGGAGGAAATGAGCAGTTCTTC.

Written as DNA, the CDR3 is TGCAGCGTTGAAGCGGATACGCAGTATTTT. The encoded protein is CSVEADTQYF. The chain recombines TRBV29-1 with TRBJ2-3; D ambiguous. Germline V CDR1 and CDR2: SQVTM, ANQGSEA. This CDR3 region has 10 residues. Trimming removed 1 base from V and 6 bases from J, with 2 bases in between.

The gene calls are TRBV6-5 and TRBJ2-7; D uncertain. V was shortened by 4 bases and J by 2 bases, with 9 bases between the two germline ends. Germline CDR1 reads MNHEY; CDR2 reads SVGAGI. There are 13 residues in the CDR3. The CDR3 coding sequence is TGTGCCAGCAGTTTATCCCAGGCCTACGAGCAGTACTTC. It is translated as CASSLSQAYEQYF.

The chain has TRBV28 and TRBJ1-2; TRBD1 matches 7 bases. J lost 2 bases, V lost 7 bases, and 7 bases had no gene match. The germline gives CDR1 MDHEN, CDR2 SYDVKM. The CDR3 covers 14 residues. The CDR3 DNA follows: TGTGCCAGCACCCCAGGGGGTCCCAACTATGGCTACACCTTC. This sequence encodes CASTPGGPNYGYTF.

This chain links TRBV7-2 with TRBJ1-3; D unresolved. CDR3 length: 13 residues. Trimming stripped 5 bases from V and 8 bases from J, with 13 bases between. Germline V gene lookup returns CDR1 SGHTA and CDR2 FQGNSA. CDR3 DNA: TGTGCCAGCAGCCCCCGTCTCGGGGACACCATATATTTT. Its protein is CASSPRLGDTIYF.

The gene calls are TRBV5-6 and TRBJ2-3; TRBD2 agrees at 7 bases. The V gene's germline CDR1 is SGHDT and CDR2 YYEEEE. Trimming at V came to 4 bases and at J to 2 bases, leaving 7 bases not matched to a gene. The CDR3 has 15 amino acids. CDR3 region: CASSLDRDYTDTQYF. CDR3 DNA: TGTGCCAGCAGCCTAGATCGGGACTACACAGATACGCAGTATTTT.

The gene calls are TRBV7-6 and TRBJ1-5, with D tentatively TRBD1 (5 bases). CDR1 SGHVS and CDR2 FNYEAQ come from the germline V gene. V lost 4 bases to trimming and J lost 0 bases, with 10 bases between them. The CDR3 length is 15 residues. The CDR3 loop is CASSSRQYSNQPQHF. The CDR3 coding sequence is TGTGCCAGCAGCTCGCGACAGTATAGCAATCAGCCCCAGCATTTT.

The gene calls are TRBV5-1 and TRBJ1-4; D gene uncertain. V was clipped by 4 bases and J by 7 bases, with 26 bases between them. Germline V lookup: CDR1 SGHRS, CDR2 YFSETQ. CDR3 length: 18 residues. CDR3 DNA: TGCGCCAGCAGCCGGGTTAAGGTCGCCAAGGGAGGATTTGAAAAACTGTTTTTT. It translates to CASSRVKVAKGGFEKLFF.

V is TRBV6-1 and J is TRBJ2-1; 9 bases map to TRBD1. V lost 2 bases to trimming and J lost 5 bases; unmatched junction nucleotides: 7. CDR1 MNHNS and CDR2 SASEGT come from the germline V gene. The CDR3 runs 16 residues. The CDR3 loop is CASSEIRTGADNEQFF. In DNA form, the CDR3 reads TGTGCCAGCAGTGAAATCCGGACAGGGGCGGACAATGAGCAGTTCTTC.

In its sample, this clone was seen once. The CDR3 DNA reads as TGCGCCAGCAGCTTGGTACAGACGAGCACAGATACGCAGTATTTT. The encoded protein is CASSLVQTSTDTQYF. The V gene is TRBV5-1, the J gene TRBJ2-3; D not certain. Looked up from germline, CDR1 is SGHRS and CDR2 is YFSETQ. This CDR3 contains 15 residues. V was pared by 0 bases and J by 0 bases, with 8 bases between.

V usage is TRBV4-3 and J usage is TRBJ2-1; D perhaps matches TRBD2 (6 bases). V shed 4 bases and J shed 2 bases, with 15 bases lying between them. This CDR3 comprises 16 residues. Germline CDR1 LGHNA, CDR2 YSLEER. In DNA form, the CDR3 reads TGCGCCAGCAGCCCACGGGGCACGGGGGCCTACAATGAGCAGTTCTTC. Protein: CASSPRGTGAYNEQFF.

V gene TRBV7-6 combines with J gene TRBJ2-5; 7 bases agree with TRBD2. There are 15 residues in the CDR3. With 3 bases clipped from V and 1 base from J, the junction kept 5 bases outside the gene matches. CDR1 is SGHVS, CDR2 FNYEAQ, per germline. The chain's CDR3 is CASSLGGAIQETQYF. CDR3 in DNA: TGTGCCAGCAGCTTGGGAGGGGCCATCCAAGAGACCCAGTACTTC.

The rearrangement links TRBV27 to TRBJ2-5; 8 bases agree with TRBD1. Unmatched junction bases numbered 7, after V lost 6 bases and J lost 4 bases. The CDR3 consists of 14 residues. From germline, CDR1 is MNHEY and CDR2 SMNVEV (reference sequence). This chain's CDR3 is CASRPQGGGETQYF. DNA for the CDR3: TGTGCCAGCAGGCCACAGGGGGGAGGAGAGACCCAGTACTTC.

Note on this clone: An end of the junction does not agree with germline; a read error may underlie this. This chain joins TRBV7-9 and TRBJ1-2, with D perhaps matching TRBD1 (5 bases). Germline V gives CDR1 SEHNR, CDR2 FQNEAQ (reference sequence). The CDR3 has 12 amino acids. The CDR3 coding sequence is TGTTCCAGCCGACAGTCCCACTATGGCTACACCTTC. Its translation: CSSRQSHYGYTF.

The V call is TRBV6-6, the J call TRBJ2-3, with 14 bases identical to TRBD2. Trimming at V came to 4 bases and at J to 11 bases, leaving 11 bases not matched to a gene. Germline CDR1 reads MNHNY; CDR2 reads SVGAGI (reference sequence). This CDR3 has 16 amino acids. As DNA, the CDR3 is TGTGCCAGCAGTTTACCGCCGGGACTAGCGGGAGAGGGGCAGTATTTT. Amino acids: CASSLPPGLAGEGQYF.

The count of this clone is one. The chain couples TRBV11-2 to TRBJ1-1; no reliable D call. This CDR3 comprises 14 residues. Per the germline V gene, CDR1 is SGHAT and CDR2 is FQNNGV. V was trimmed by 3 bases and J by 1 base, leaving 9 bases between them. The CDR3 nucleotides are TGTGCCAGCAGCTTCCCCCCGGGGAACACTGAAGCTTTCTTT. This codes for CASSFPPGNTEAFF.

J is TRBJ2-5 and V is TRBV27, with 13 positions matching TRBD2. Germline V gene data show CDR1 as MNHEY and CDR2 as SMNVEV (reference sequence). V was pared by 5 bases and J by 0 bases, with 9 bases of the junction left unmatched. CDR3 length: 18 amino acids. As DNA, the CDR3 is TGTGCCAGCAGTCTACTAGCGGGGGGGCCCTCGTACCAAGAGACCCAGTACTTC. Its translation is CASSLLAGGPSYQETQYF.

This clone was picked up a small number of times. The rearrangement joins TRBV1 to TRBJ2-3; TRBD2 is taken as the D call from the table, unchecked against the DNA. TRBV1 represents a pseudogene. The CDR3 loop spans 17 amino acids. The DNA of the CDR3 is TGCACCAGCAGCCAAGATCCGCGCGGGCCCCTCTACCGTACGCAGTATTTT. Translation gives CTSSQDPRGPLYRTQYF.

This rearrangement joins TRBV28 to TRBJ2-1; 11 bases are a match to TRBD2. Germline lookup yields CDR1 MDHEN and CDR2 SYDVKM. The trim removed 5 bases at V and 0 bases at J, leaving 6 bases unmatched. This CDR3 comprises 17 residues. CDR3 loop: CASSPPSGRFSYNEQFF. In DNA form, the CDR3 reads TGTGCCAGCAGTCCCCCTAGCGGGAGGTTCTCCTACAATGAGCAGTTCTTC.

The V gene is TRBV6-5, the J gene TRBJ2-5; 9 bases agree with TRBD2. Gene TRBJ2-7 matches the end of the DNA better, so the J call may be wrong. The length of the CDR3 is 14 residues. Germline V gives CDR1 MNHEY, CDR2 SVGAGI. The CDR3 nucleotides are TGTGCCAGCAGGGGCCTAGCGGGAACCTACGAGCAGTACTTC. This translates into CASRGLAGTYEQYF.